This T cell receptor beta chain emerged from a study of control samples from healthy donors and cancer patients. Assay used: immunoSEQ multiplex PCR; TCRdb lists only in-frame clones, some missing. The table lists roughly 95,000 clones, roughly 88% of them singletons, with roughly an eighth in the top ten. Sequenced: blood. The sequence derives from a man in his thirties or forties in good health.

Written as DNA, the CDR3 is TGCGCCAGCAGACAGACAGGGGAGGTAGCCAAAAACATTCAGTACTTC. Its translation: CASRQTGEVAKNIQYF. The V and J genes are TRBV23-1 and TRBJ2-4; 8 nucleotides align to TRBD1. TRBV23-1 is designated an ORF whose function remains uncertain. V gave up 6 bases and J gave up 0 bases; unmatched junction bases: 7. There are 16 residues in the CDR3.